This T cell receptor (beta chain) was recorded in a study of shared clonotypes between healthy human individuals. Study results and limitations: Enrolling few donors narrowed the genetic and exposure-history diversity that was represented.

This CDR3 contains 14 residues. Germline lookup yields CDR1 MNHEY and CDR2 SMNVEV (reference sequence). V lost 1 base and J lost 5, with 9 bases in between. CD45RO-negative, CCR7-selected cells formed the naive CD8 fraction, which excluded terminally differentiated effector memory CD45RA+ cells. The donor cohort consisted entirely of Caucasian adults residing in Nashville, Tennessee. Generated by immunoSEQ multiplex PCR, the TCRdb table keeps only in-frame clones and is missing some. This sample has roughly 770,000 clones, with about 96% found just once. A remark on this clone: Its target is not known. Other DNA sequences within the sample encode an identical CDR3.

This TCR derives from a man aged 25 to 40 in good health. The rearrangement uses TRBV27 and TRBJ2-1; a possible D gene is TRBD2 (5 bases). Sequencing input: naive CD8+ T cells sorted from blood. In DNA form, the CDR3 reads TGTGCCAGCAGTTTATTAGCCGGGAACAATGAGCAGTTCTTC. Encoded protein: CASSLLAGNNEQFF.